A single count supports the clone carrying this TCR beta chain. Deletions cut 3 bases from V and 7 bases from J, with 16 bases between. CDR1 and CDR2 from the germline V gene are KGHSH and LQKENI. CDR3 length: 15 amino acids. The source of the sample is a study of blood T cell repertoires in COVID-19. For the study at large: Samples of COVID-19 (acute and convalescent) were obtained from the United States, Italy and Spain. Sources were T cells, B-cell-depleted T cells, or PBMCs; the material itself was cDNA or gDNA.

Authors' data handling: Scientists estimated how many nucleated cells there were by amplifying reference gene primers. The repertoire was sequenced with immunoSEQ multiplex PCR; TCRdb's copy has only in-frame clones and lacks some. That table furnishes V, J and clone size, whereas the DNA furnished D and trimming. The sample has fewer than 250,000 clones, roughly 80% seen once. The chain combines TRBV18 with TRBJ1-3; possibly TRBD1 for D (5 bases). The sequenced material came from peripheral blood. This sequence was found in a woman in her 70s with active or convalescent COVID-19. CDR3 sequence reads: CASSPQGTGDNTIYF. The DNA of the CDR3 is TGTGCCAGCTCACCCCAGGGCACGGGGGATAACACCATATATTTT.